This entry lists 28 T cell receptor beta chains sequenced from one sample in a study of breast tumors, draining lymph nodes, adjacent tissues. TCRdb itself ran the multiplex PCR reads through MiXCR, one entry per CDR3 protein. The sample lists more than 50,000 distinct CDR3 sequences, approximately 57% seen once, with roughly 19% in the top ten. The sequenced sample consisted of breast tumor tissue. The receptors originated from a female donor with breast cancer. Some clones in this sample may be carry-over from other donors' samples.

This chain joins TRBV5-1 and TRBJ2-3; 7 bases fit TRBD2. The V segment lost 4 bases and the J segment 2 bases; nucleotides outside the gene matches: 13. The CDR3 is 17 residues long. Germline lookup yields CDR1 SGHRS and CDR2 YFSETQ. The CDR3 region is CASSESPAGTSTDTQYF. The DNA of the CDR3 is TGCGCCAGCAGCGAGTCCCCAGCGGGAACTTCCACAGATACGCAGTATTTT.

This clonotype has ten or more counts. The rearrangement joins TRBV6-6 to TRBJ2-1; 9 nucleotides match TRBD2. This CDR3 is 17 amino acids long. CDR1 and CDR2 (germline): MNHNY, SVGAGI (reference sequence). V was clipped by 0 bases and J by 6 bases; unmatched bases: 9. CDR3 sequence (DNA): TGTGCCAGCAGTTACTCGAATTCGGGCGGGAGGGGCAATGAGCAGTTCTTC. This codes for CASSYSNSGGRGNEQFF.

The chain joins TRBV19 to TRBJ1-5, with D tentatively TRBD1 (6 bases). The length of the CDR3 is 17 residues. Germline values: CDR1 LNHDA, CDR2 SQIVND (reference sequence). The germline V and J ends were trimmed by 9 bases and 0 bases, with 21 bases remaining between them. The CDR3 here is CASQEPPRGVSNQPQHF. The CDR3 DNA is TGTGCCAGCCAAGAACCTCCCAGGGGAGTTAGCAATCAGCCCCAGCATTTT. Complete variable domain (other parts from reference TRBV19 and TRBJ1-5): DGGITQSPKYLFRKEGQNVTLSCEQNLNHDAMYWYRQDPGQGLRLIYYSQIVNDFQKGDIAEGYSVSREKKESFPLTVTSAQKNPTAFYLCASQEPPRGVSNQPQHFGDGTRLSIL.

This clonotype was seen repeatedly, ten times or more. The chain links TRBV2 to TRBJ2-2; no reliable D call. The ends were cut back, 6 bases at V and 0 bases at J, with 11 bases in the middle. The CDR3 totals 15 residues. Germline V CDR1 and CDR2: SNHLY, FYNNEI. The CDR3 nucleotides read TGTGCCAGCAGAATGGTGGGGACGAACACCGGGGAGCTGTTTTTT. Its protein product is CASRMVGTNTGELFF.

With regard to this clonotype: One end of the junction does not line up with germline, which may come from a read error. This rearrangement joins TRBV7-6 to TRBJ1-4, with D perhaps TRBD1 (6 bases). This CDR3 contains 17 residues. Germline loops: CDR1 SGHVS, CDR2 FNYEAQ. In nucleotides, the CDR3 is TGTGCCAGCAGCTACGGACTAGCGGGAGCAGGGGATGAACAACTGTTTTTT. Protein product: CASSYGLAGAGDEQLFF. The complete variable domain, with remaining parts taken from reference TRBV7-6 and TRBJ1-4, reads GAGVSQSPRYKVTKRGQDVALRCDPISGHVSLYWYRQALGQGPEFLTYFNYEAQQDKSGLPNDRFSAERPEGSISTLTIQRTEQRDSAMYRCASSYGLAGAGDEQLFFGSGTQLSVL.

The chain uses TRBV2 and TRBJ1-6, with D maybe TRBD1 (5 bases). The ends were cut back, 4 bases at V and 10 bases at J, with 17 bases in the middle. Germline V CDR1 and CDR2: SNHLY, FYNNEI. CDR3 length equals 15 residues. This chain's CDR3 is CASSGGDGANSPLHF. The CDR3 coding sequence is TGTGCCAGCAGTGGGGGGGATGGGGCGAACTCACCCCTCCACTTT. The entire variable domain, with the rest obtained from reference TRBV2 and TRBJ1-6, is as follows: EPEVTQTPSHQVTQMGQEVILRCVPISNHLYFYWYRQILGQKVEFLVSFYNNEISEKSEIFDDQFSVERPDGSNFTLKIRSTKLEDSAMYFCASSGGDGANSPLHFGNGTRLTVT.

The chain carries TRBV12-3 or TRBV12-4 and TRBJ1-4; TRBD1 aligns across 7 bases. The CDR3 consists of 15 residues. V shed 7 bases, J shed 5 bases, and the junction held 10 bases outside the gene matches. The CDR3 loop reads CASTRRGSDNEKLFF. The CDR3 DNA reads as TGTGCCAGCACCCGCAGGGGGTCGGACAATGAAAAACTGTTTTTT.

The gene calls are TRBV20-1 and TRBJ2-7, with TRBD1 matching 9 bases. CDR1 DFQATT and CDR2 SNEGSKA come from the germline V gene (reference sequence). V lost 0 bases, J lost 6 bases, and 9 bases stayed unmatched. This CDR3 is 15 amino acids long. The CDR3 reads CSARDPGTGTPEQYF. The CDR3 region has the DNA TGCAGTGCTAGAGATCCCGGGACAGGGACACCCGAGCAGTACTTC.

For this clonotype: An end of the junction differs from the germline gene, which may be a read error. This chain joins TRBV2 and TRBJ2-2; D may be TRBD1 (6 bases). The CDR3 is 12 amino acids. Germline V CDR1 and CDR2: SNHLY, FYNNEI. The CDR3 protein is CASSDSGTQAVF. The CDR3 DNA reads TGTGCCAGCAGTGATTCGGGGACACAGGCTGTTTTT.

This clonotype showed up many times. The chain couples TRBV6-5 to TRBJ2-7, with 8 bases lining up with TRBD1. The CDR3 length is 13 residues. V lost 6 bases, J lost 4 bases, and 5 bases stayed unmatched. Germline CDR1 reads MNHEY; CDR2 reads SVGAGI. The CDR3 sequence is CASRPRDRYEQYF. In nucleotides, the CDR3 is TGTGCCAGCAGGCCCCGGGACAGGTACGAGCAGTACTTC.

The V and J genes are TRBV4-2 and TRBJ2-3; D is uncertain. The germline CDR1 and CDR2 sequences are LGHNA and YNFKEQ. Trimming removed 0 bases at V and 0 bases at J, with 7 bases between. The length of the CDR3 is 15 residues. The CDR3 nucleotides are TGTGCCAGCAGCCAAGATAAGGCTAGCACAGATACGCAGTATTTT. As protein: CASSQDKASTDTQYF.

The J gene is TRBJ2-7, the V gene TRBV7-8; maybe TRBD2 (6 bases). V dropped 5 bases and J dropped 4 bases, with 21 bases sitting between them. Looked up from germline, CDR1 is SGHVS and CDR2 is FQNEAQ. The CDR3 has 16 amino acids. The CDR3: CASSPPRREKGYEQYF. As DNA, the CDR3 is TGTGCCAGCAGCCCTCCTCGCCGGGAGAAGGGTTACGAGCAGTACTTC. The complete variable domain, with remaining parts taken from reference TRBV7-8 and TRBJ2-7, reads GAGVSQSPRYKVAKRGQDVALRCDPISGHVSLFWYQQALGQGPEFLTYFQNEAQLDKSGLPSDRFFAERPEGSVSTLKIQRTQQEDSAVYLCASSPPRREKGYEQYFGPGTRLTVT.

This clonotype was counted at least ten times. The chain recombines TRBV3-1 with TRBJ2-2; 7 bases fit TRBD2. This CDR3 is 16 amino acids long. The junction had 9 bases not matched to a gene; V was cut back by 5 bases and J by 3 bases. Germline CDR1 reads LGHDT; CDR2 reads YNNKEL (reference sequence). CDR3 nucleotides: TGTGCCAGCAGCTCCCTGGGAGGGGCGGACACCGGGGAGCTGTTTTTT. Residues: CASSSLGGADTGELFF.

As concerns this clonotype: The junction departs from germline at one end; a sequencing error may be responsible. This rearrangement joins TRBV5-1 to TRBJ1-6; a weak D match, TRBD1 (6 bases). The CDR3 covers 14 residues. Germline V gene data show CDR1 as SGHRS and CDR2 as YFSETQ. CDR3 region: CASSLEGGYSPLHF. As DNA, the CDR3 is TGCGCCAGCAGCTTGGAGGGGGGCTATTCCCCCCTCCACTTT.

This clonotype was counted only a few times. Being one base from a much bigger clone, this may be a read error. The chain carries TRBV11-2 and TRBJ1-2; D is unclear. Germline V gene data show CDR1 as SGHAT and CDR2 as FQNNGV. This CDR3 region has 15 residues. With 5 bases removed from V and 4 bases from J, the gap between germline ends came to 17 bases. The CDR3 spells CASSTNFGPLYGYTF. The CDR3 region has the DNA TGTGCCAGCAGCACTAACTTCGGACCGCTCTATGGCTACACCTTC.

The chain recombines TRBV20-1 with TRBJ2-2; D not certain. The germline gives CDR1 DFQATT, CDR2 SNEGSKA (reference sequence). The CDR3 sequence is 12 residues long. V was cut by 5 bases and J by 8 bases, with 12 bases left in between. The CDR3 sequence is CSASGLGGELFF. CDR3 DNA sequence: TGCAGTGCTTCCGGCCTTGGAGGGGAGCTGTTTTTT.

The table lists this clonotype with many counts. V is TRBV10-3 and J is TRBJ2-1; TRBD2 is a possible D gene (5 bases). Looked up from germline, CDR1 is ENHRY and CDR2 is SYGVKD. The CDR3 consists of 13 residues. Trimming removed 7 bases at V and 8 bases at J, with 15 bases between. The CDR3 sequence is CAIKASLGHEQFF. CDR3 DNA sequence: TGTGCCATCAAGGCTAGCCTTGGGCATGAGCAGTTCTTC.

CDR3 loop: CASSQVAGQGSYGYTF. Written as DNA, the CDR3 is TGTGCCAGCAGCCAAGTGGCAGGACAGGGCTCTTATGGCTACACCTTC. The V gene is TRBV7-9, the J gene TRBJ1-2; 8 positions match TRBD1. J was trimmed by 5 bases and V by 5 bases; bases with no gene match: 13. CDR1 is SEHNR, CDR2 FQNEAQ, per germline (reference sequence). The CDR3 covers 16 residues.

This CDR3 reads CASSVEGGVAGISQFF. The DNA for the CDR3 is TGTGCCAGCAGCGTAGAAGGGGGGGTAGCGGGGATTTCGCAGTTCTTC. V and J are TRBV9 and TRBJ2-1, with 8 bases matching TRBD2. The CDR3 extends over 16 amino acids. V shed 0 bases and J 12 bases; nucleotides not matched to a gene: 14. Germline lookup yields CDR1 SGDLS and CDR2 YYNGEE.

The genes are TRBV6-6 and TRBJ1-3; D is unresolved. In germline, CDR1 is MNHNY, CDR2 SVGAGI (reference sequence). The CDR3 extends over 12 amino acids. V was shortened by 6 bases and J by 0 bases, with 3 bases between the two germline ends. The CDR3 nucleotides are TGTGCCAGCAGAAGCTCTGGAAACACCATATATTTT. Its protein is CASRSSGNTIYF.

The CDR3 bases are TGTGCCAGCAGCGTAACAGGTGATAATTCACCCCTCCACTTT. Its translation: CASSVTGDNSPLHF. The rearrangement joins TRBV9 to TRBJ1-6; D is perhaps TRBD1 (5 bases). The germline V and J ends were trimmed by 1 base and 5 bases, with 7 bases remaining between them. This CDR3 is built from 14 residues. The germline CDR1 and CDR2 sequences are SGDLS and YYNGEE. Together with reference TRBV9 and TRBJ1-6, the CDR3 gives the full variable domain: DSGVTQTPKHLITATGQRVTLRCSPRSGDLSVYWYQQSLDQGLQFLIQYYNGEERAKGNILERFSAQQFPDLHSELNLSSLELGDSALYFCASSVTGDNSPLHFGNGTRLTVT.

The rearrangement uses TRBV6-5 and TRBJ1-5; the D gene is possibly TRBD1 (6 bases). This CDR3 region has 13 residues. V lost 7 bases, J lost 5 bases, and 12 bases lay in between. Germline V gene data show CDR1 as MNHEY and CDR2 as SVGAGI. CDR3 amino acids: CASTRGRDQPQHF. The CDR3 DNA reads TGTGCCAGCACCCGGGGGCGAGATCAGCCCCAGCATTTT.

This clonotype was observed many times. The genes are TRBV2 and TRBJ1-1; 12 nucleotides agree with TRBD1. The CDR3 sequence is 15 residues long. From germline, CDR1 is SNHLY and CDR2 FYNNEI. V dropped 6 bases and J dropped 5; count of bases not matched to a gene: 7. CDR3 sequence reads: CASSAGQGARTEAFF. CDR3 sequence (DNA): TGTGCCAGCAGCGCGGGACAGGGGGCGCGGACTGAAGCTTTCTTT.

The V call is TRBV7-2, the J call TRBJ2-5; no clear D. Looked up from germline, CDR1 is SGHTA and CDR2 is FQGNSA. The CDR3 extends over 14 amino acids. V gave up 2 bases and J gave up 1 base, with 8 bases separating them. CDR3 region: CASSLSGPQETQYF. The CDR3 region has the DNA TGTGCCAGCAGCTTATCTGGGCCCCAAGAGACCCAGTACTTC.

V and J are TRBV29-1 and TRBJ2-7, with D unresolved. Germline V gene sequence: CDR1 SQVTM, CDR2 ANQGSEA. This CDR3 region has 13 residues. Trimming removed 1 base from V and 6 bases from J, with 13 bases in between. The CDR3 bases are TGCAGCGTTGAAGTCGCACAGTTGGGCGAGCAGTACTTC. The encoded protein is CSVEVAQLGEQYF.

The chain recombines TRBV20-1 with TRBJ2-3; the D is unclear. In germline, CDR1 is DFQATT, CDR2 SNEGSKA (reference sequence). The CDR3 loop spans 9 amino acids. The V gene lost 0 bases and the J gene lost 8 bases, with 0 bases spanning the gap. The CDR3: CSARDTQYF. In DNA, the CDR3 is TGCAGTGCTAGAGATACGCAGTATTTT.

In this sample, this clonotype turned up many times. The rearrangement uses TRBV3-1 and TRBJ2-7, with D possibly TRBD2 on 5 matching bases. V lost 4 bases and J 7 bases, leaving 11 bases between the germline ends. Germline assignment: CDR1 LGHDT and CDR2 YNNKEL (reference sequence). CDR3 length: 12 residues. The CDR3 region has the DNA TGTGCCAGCAGCCCGGATTCGGGGGAGCAGTACTTC. This encodes CASSPDSGEQYF.

The rearrangement links TRBV5-6 to TRBJ2-6; D is unresolved. The germline gives CDR1 SGHDT, CDR2 YYEEEE. V dropped 0 bases and J dropped 0 bases, with 7 bases sitting between them. CDR3 length equals 16 residues. CDR3 coding DNA: TGTGCCAGCAGCTTGGGCACCTCCTCTGGGGCCAACGTCCTGACTTTC. Translated, it gives CASSLGTSSGANVLTF. Full variable domain (outside the CDR3, taken from reference TRBV5-6 and TRBJ2-6): DAGVTQSPTHLIKTRGQQVTLRCSPKSGHDTVSWYQQALGQGPQFIFQYYEEEERQRGNFPDRFSGHQFPNYSSELNVNALLLGDSALYLCASSLGTSSGANVLTFGAGSRLTVL.